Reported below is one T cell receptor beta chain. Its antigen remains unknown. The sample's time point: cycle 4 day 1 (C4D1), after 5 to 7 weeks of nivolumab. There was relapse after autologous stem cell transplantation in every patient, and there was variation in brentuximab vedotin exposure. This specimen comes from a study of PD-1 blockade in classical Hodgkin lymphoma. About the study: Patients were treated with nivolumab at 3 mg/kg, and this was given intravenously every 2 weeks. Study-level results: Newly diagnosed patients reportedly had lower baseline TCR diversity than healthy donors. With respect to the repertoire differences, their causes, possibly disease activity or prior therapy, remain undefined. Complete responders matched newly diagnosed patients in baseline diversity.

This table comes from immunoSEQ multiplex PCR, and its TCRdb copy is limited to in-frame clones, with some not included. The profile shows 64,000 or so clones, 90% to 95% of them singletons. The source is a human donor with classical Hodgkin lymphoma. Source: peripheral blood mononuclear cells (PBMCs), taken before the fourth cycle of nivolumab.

The chain's CDR3 is CASSSGLAGGREQFF. CDR3 nucleotide sequence: TGTGCCAGCAGTTCCGGACTAGCGGGGGGGCGGGAGCAGTTCTTC. The chain combines TRBV27 with TRBJ2-1, with 15 bases matching TRBD2. This CDR3 is built from 15 residues. J was trimmed by 10 bases and V by 4 bases; bases with no gene match: 5. Per germline, CDR1 MNHEY and CDR2 SMNVEV (reference sequence).